This T cell receptor beta chain was observed in a study of shared clonotypes between healthy human individuals. As for this clone: What it recognizes is unknown.

Clones were read by immunoSEQ multiplex PCR, and TCRdb kept only the in-frame ones, dropping some. The sample carries 650,000 to 700,000 clones, less than 95% recorded once. The CDR3 has 17 amino acids. Findings of the study overall: Among donors, clonotype sharing was expected to be affected by sequencing depth.

The receptor was isolated from a man younger than 35 in good health. Some clones in this sample may be carry-over from other donors' samples. This rearrangement joins TRBV21-1 to TRBJ2-2; the D call TRBD1 from the table was never checked on the DNA. TRBV21-1 is listed as a pseudogene. The sequencing sample was made of memory CD8+ T cells from PBMCs. Documented subset: CD45RO+ cells pooled with CCR7-negative TemRA cells. CDR3 in DNA: TGTGCCAGCAGCACAATCCGGGACAGGGCGGACACCGGGGAGCTGTTTTTT. Translated: CASSTIRDRADTGELFF.